The 30 T cell receptor beta chains given below trace back to one sample, sequenced in a study of blood T cell repertoires in COVID-19. TCRdb's copy holds only in-frame clones and misses some; the assay was immunoSEQ multiplex PCR. The sample has about 200,000 clones; around 92% are singletons. The specimen was PBMCs or T cells enriched from blood (not recorded which). The receptors were gathered from a woman aged 25 to 39 with acute COVID-19.

The V call is TRBV19, the J call TRBJ1-1; D not certain. V was clipped by 1 base and J by 0 bases, with 9 bases between them. The germline V gene has CDR1 LNHDA and CDR2 SQIVND (reference sequence). The CDR3 has 15 residues. The CDR3 DNA is TGTGCCAGTAGTATAGTCGGCGGCCTGAACACTGAAGCTTTCTTT. Amino acid sequence: CASSIVGGLNTEAFF.

V is TRBV19 and J is TRBJ1-5, with D unresolved. Germline V gene lookup returns CDR1 LNHDA and CDR2 SQIVND (reference sequence). Trimming left V 1 base short and J 4 bases short, with 8 bases between. This CDR3 contains 14 residues. The CDR3 loop reads CASSIGGWNQPQHF. The CDR3 DNA sequence: TGTGCCAGTAGTATAGGAGGGTGGAATCAGCCCCAGCATTTT.

The genes are TRBV19 and TRBJ1-2; unclear D gene. The germline V and J ends were trimmed by 4 bases and 0 bases, with 12 bases remaining between them. Germline V CDR1 and CDR2: LNHDA, SQIVND (reference sequence). The CDR3 contains 15 residues. The CDR3 nucleotides read TGTGCCAGTAGTAAGCCGGGAACTTCTAACTATGGCTACACCTTC. Protein product: CASSKPGTSNYGYTF.

The genes are TRBV2 and TRBJ1-3; D is unresolved. Trimming pared 10 bases from V and 3 bases from J, leaving 13 bases between. Germline V lookup: CDR1 SNHLY, CDR2 FYNNEI. The CDR3 is 13 residues long. The CDR3 DNA reads as TGTGCCATAAGGGAGGTTGTTGGAAACACCATATATTTT. It codes for CAIREVVGNTIYF.

This chain connects TRBV9 to TRBJ1-6; TRBD1 aligns across 9 bases. V lost 3 bases, J lost 6 bases, and 4 bases stayed unmatched. CDR3 size: 15 residues. Per the germline V gene, CDR1 is SGDLS and CDR2 is YYNGEE. Here the CDR3 reads CASSEEDRGNSPLHF. Here the CDR3 DNA reads TGTGCCAGCAGCGAGGAGGACAGGGGTAATTCACCCCTCCACTTT.

This chain connects TRBV5-6 to TRBJ2-3, with 8 bases that match TRBD2. The CDR3 sequence is 15 residues long. The germline V gene has CDR1 SGHDT and CDR2 YYEEEE. With 1 base clipped from V and 3 bases from J, the junction kept 4 bases outside the gene matches. This CDR3 reads CASSLRGGVTDTQYF. For the CDR3, the DNA is TGTGCCAGCAGCTTGCGGGGGGGCGTGACAGATACGCAGTATTTT.

The chain links TRBV5-4 to TRBJ2-2; tentatively, D is TRBD1 (6 bases). The germline gives CDR1 SGHNT, CDR2 YYREEE (reference sequence). The CDR3 length is 15 residues. Trimming pared 0 bases from V and 5 bases from J, leaving 11 bases between. The CDR3 protein is CASSLGGGATGELFF. As DNA, the CDR3 is TGTGCCAGCAGCTTGGGAGGGGGTGCTACCGGGGAGCTGTTTTTT.

The chain joins TRBV9 to TRBJ2-5; 11 nucleotides match TRBD2. The CDR3 has 15 residues. With 4 bases clipped from V and 4 bases from J, the junction kept 6 bases outside the gene matches. Germline loops: CDR1 SGDLS, CDR2 YYNGEE. In nucleotides, the CDR3 is TGTGCCAGCAGCTTTAGCGGGGGGGCGGGAGAGACCCAGTACTTC. It is translated as CASSFSGGAGETQYF.

This clone was seen just once. V and J are TRBV18 and TRBJ2-2, with a weak D call TRBD1 (5 bases). V lost 0 bases, J lost 5 bases, and 7 bases lay in between. CDR1 is KGHSH, CDR2 LQKENI, per germline. The CDR3 sequence is 14 residues long. The CDR3 region has the DNA TGTGCCAGCTCACCACCGCCAGGGACCGGGGAGCTGTTTTTT. As protein: CASSPPPGTGELFF.

The gene calls are TRBV6-5 and TRBJ1-2, with D perhaps TRBD1 (5 bases). Germline loops: CDR1 MNHEY, CDR2 SVGAGI. Trimming cost V 2 bases and J 0 bases, with 13 bases left between them. This CDR3 is 16 amino acids long. The CDR3 sequence: CASSYTTRGANYGYTF. In nucleotides, the CDR3 is TGTGCCAGCAGTTACACCACCCGGGGGGCTAACTATGGCTACACCTTC.

This chain uses TRBV7-2 with TRBJ1-5; TRBD1 might be the D (5 bases). Germline assignment: CDR1 SGHTA and CDR2 FQGNSA. Deletions cut 3 bases from V and 4 bases from J, with 13 bases between. The CDR3 covers 15 residues. The CDR3 sequence is CASSFDGGGNQPQHF. As DNA, the CDR3 is TGTGCCAGCAGCTTTGACGGGGGGGGAAATCAGCCCCAGCATTTT.

The chain uses TRBV2 and TRBJ2-2; D might be TRBD1 (7 bases). CDR1 and CDR2 from the germline V gene are SNHLY and FYNNEI. V lost 6 bases and J lost 9, with 26 bases in between. The CDR3 is made up of 17 amino acids. CDR3 sequence (DNA): TGTGCCAGCAGGGCCAAGTCAGGGGGGTCTTTGTCCTGGGAGCTGTTTTTT. It codes for CASRAKSGGSLSWELFF.

The chain has TRBV19 and TRBJ2-3; tentative D call: TRBD1 (6 bases). This CDR3 spans 16 amino acids. Germline CDR1 LNHDA, CDR2 SQIVND (reference sequence). Trimming took 6 bases from V and 1 from J, leaving 17 bases between them. The CDR3 bases are TGTGCCAGTAGGGCCCTGACAGGTTGGGGCACAGATACGCAGTATTTT. The encoded protein is CASRALTGWGTDTQYF.

V is TRBV5-4 and J is TRBJ2-1, with 10 bases aligning to TRBD1. The J segment lost 5 bases and the V segment lost 2 bases, leaving 4 bases of the junction unmatched. The CDR3 extends over 15 amino acids. Per germline, CDR1 SGHNT and CDR2 YYREEE (reference sequence). CDR3 amino acids: CASSLPGQGNNEQFF. CDR3 DNA sequence: TGTGCCAGCAGCTTACCGGGACAGGGGAACAATGAGCAGTTCTTC. Together with reference TRBV5-4 and TRBJ2-1, the CDR3 gives the full variable domain: ETGVTQSPTHLIKTRGQQVTLRCSSQSGHNTVSWYQQALGQGPQFIFQYYREEENGRGNFPPRFSGLQFPNYSSELNVNALELDDSALYLCASSLPGQGNNEQFFGPGTRLTVL.

The chain is built from TRBV28 and TRBJ1-5; D gene ambiguous. Germline V CDR1 and CDR2: MDHEN, SYDVKM. The V end lost 3 bases, the J end lost 0 bases, and 9 bases lay between the germline ends. This CDR3 region has 15 residues. In DNA, the CDR3 is TGTGCCAGCAGTTTCGGAGGAGATAGCAATCAGCCCCAGCATTTT. It codes for CASSFGGDSNQPQHF.

This chain joins TRBV19 and TRBJ2-1; 9 bases map to TRBD1. The CDR3 extends over 16 amino acids. V shed 5 bases, J shed 4 bases, and the junction held 9 bases outside the gene matches. Germline assignment: CDR1 LNHDA and CDR2 SQIVND (reference sequence). CDR3 nucleotides: TGTGCCAGTAGTCGGGACAGGGAGTTAGTATACAATGAGCAGTTCTTC. Its protein product is CASSRDRELVYNEQFF.

The chain is built from TRBV4-3 and TRBJ2-7; 9 bases align to TRBD1. V lost 4 bases and J lost 5; bases outside the gene matches: 3. Germline values: CDR1 LGHNA, CDR2 YSLEER. CDR3 length: 13 amino acids. The CDR3 region is CASSRGQGNEQYF. Here the CDR3 DNA reads TGCGCCAGCAGCCGGGGACAGGGAAACGAGCAGTACTTC.

The chain joins TRBV5-6 to TRBJ2-7; D not resolved. The germline V gene has CDR1 SGHDT and CDR2 YYEEEE. This CDR3 has 14 amino acids. V lost 4 bases to trimming and J lost 0 bases, with 11 bases between them. DNA for the CDR3: TGTGCCAGCAGCCTCGACTCGAGCTCCTACGAGCAGTACTTC. This translates into CASSLDSSSYEQYF.

CDR3 loop: CASSSGGLGTFNQPQHF. The DNA of the CDR3 is TGTGCCAGCAGTTCGGGGGGCTTGGGGACCTTCAATCAGCCCCAGCATTTT. The V and J genes are TRBV28 and TRBJ1-5; tentatively, D is TRBD1 (6 bases). Germline lookup yields CDR1 MDHEN and CDR2 SYDVKM. V was cut by 4 bases and J by 3 bases, with 19 bases left in between. This CDR3 has 17 residues.

The chain recombines TRBV6-1 with TRBJ1-5; 10 bases map to TRBD1. The CDR3 is made up of 16 amino acids. V gave up 4 bases and J gave up 7 bases; unmatched junction bases: 10. In germline, CDR1 is MNHNS, CDR2 SASEGT. The CDR3 DNA follows: TGTGCCAGCAGTGGCTTGGACAGGGGGGCTGTCCAGCCCCAGCATTTT. It translates to CASSGLDRGAVQPQHF.

The chain links TRBV5-6 to TRBJ1-1; no clear D gene. V was trimmed by 6 bases and J by 5 bases, leaving 17 bases between them. The V gene's germline CDR1 is SGHDT and CDR2 YYEEEE. CDR3 size: 14 residues. The CDR3 region is CASNPGREGTEAFF. CDR3 DNA sequence: TGTGCCAGCAACCCCGGGAGGGAGGGAACTGAAGCTTTCTTT.

This chain links TRBV30 with TRBJ1-6; D perhaps matches TRBD1 (6 bases). V dropped 1 base and J dropped 6 bases, with 16 bases sitting between them. The CDR3 sequence is 16 residues long. Per germline, CDR1 GTSNPN and CDR2 SVGIG (reference sequence). CDR3 nucleotides: TGTGCCTGGAGTGAGGTTTGGGGGCGTAGTAATTCACCCCTCCACTTT. Translating it yields CAWSEVWGRSNSPLHF.

This chain joins TRBV4-3 and TRBJ2-3; no clear D gene. V was shortened by 4 bases and J by 3 bases, with 14 bases between the two germline ends. The CDR3 sequence is 15 residues long. The germline gives CDR1 LGHNA, CDR2 YSLEER. Here the CDR3 DNA reads TGCGCCAGCAGCCGTGCTTCTACTTGGACAGATACGCAGTATTTT. It specifies CASSRASTWTDTQYF.

The rearrangement uses TRBV19 and TRBJ1-6; 7 bases line up with TRBD1. The germline gives CDR1 LNHDA, CDR2 SQIVND (reference sequence). V lost 5 bases to trimming and J lost 6 bases; unmatched junction nucleotides: 4. The CDR3 is 14 amino acids. The CDR3: CASSGQGGNSPLHF. The CDR3 region has the DNA TGTGCCAGTAGTGGTCAGGGGGGTAATTCACCCCTCCACTTT.

The genes are TRBV18 and TRBJ2-5; possible D gene TRBD2, 6 bases. Trimming stripped 6 bases from V and 9 bases from J, with 17 bases between. Germline V gene data show CDR1 as KGHSH and CDR2 as LQKENI. This CDR3 is built from 13 residues. The CDR3 is CASSDLSGEAQYF. The CDR3 bases are TGTGCCAGCTCTGACCTATCCGGGGAGGCCCAGTACTTC.

The chain couples TRBV30 to TRBJ1-6; possible D gene TRBD1, 5 bases. Germline CDR1 is GTSNPN and CDR2 is SVGIG (reference sequence). The CDR3 has 13 residues. Trimming stripped 2 bases from V and 8 bases from J, with 10 bases between. CDR3 protein: CAWSPWGDSPLHF. In DNA form, the CDR3 reads TGTGCCTGGAGTCCGTGGGGGGATTCACCCCTCCACTTT.

V usage is TRBV2 and J usage is TRBJ2-5; tentative D call: TRBD2 (6 bases). CDR1 is SNHLY, CDR2 FYNNEI, per germline. The CDR3 has 13 residues. The V gene lost 6 bases and the J gene lost 3 bases, with 11 bases spanning the gap. The CDR3 DNA follows: TGTGCCAGCAGGGAGTGGGGGGAAGAGACCCAGTACTTC. It specifies CASREWGEETQYF.

The CDR3: CASSQLEGQFYGYTF. The CDR3 coding sequence is TGTGCCAGCAGTCAGTTGGAGGGACAGTTCTATGGCTACACCTTC. The chain couples TRBV6-2 or TRBV6-3 to TRBJ1-2; 7 bases are a match to TRBD1. The V segment lost 5 bases and the J segment 4 bases; nucleotides outside the gene matches: 10. This CDR3 is 15 amino acids long. CDR1 MNHEY and CDR2 SVGEGT come from the germline V gene.

In nucleotides, the CDR3 is TGCGCCAGCAGCCAGCAGAGAACAGTCTCGGTCTACAATGAGCAGTTCTTC. This codes for CASSQQRTVSVYNEQFF. The genes are TRBV4-1 and TRBJ2-1; D remains unclear. This CDR3 has 17 residues. V shed 3 bases and J shed 3 bases, with 18 bases lying between them. The germline V gene encodes CDR1 MGHRA and CDR2 YSYEKL.

This clone has only one observation. The chain couples TRBV19 to TRBJ2-3; 7 bases map to TRBD1. Looked up from germline, CDR1 is LNHDA and CDR2 is SQIVND (reference sequence). With V trimmed by 5 bases and J by 0 bases, 2 bases remained unmatched. This CDR3 comprises 14 residues. CDR3 residues: CASSVGQSTDTQYF. The CDR3 region has the DNA TGTGCCAGTAGTGTGGGACAGAGCACAGATACGCAGTATTTT.